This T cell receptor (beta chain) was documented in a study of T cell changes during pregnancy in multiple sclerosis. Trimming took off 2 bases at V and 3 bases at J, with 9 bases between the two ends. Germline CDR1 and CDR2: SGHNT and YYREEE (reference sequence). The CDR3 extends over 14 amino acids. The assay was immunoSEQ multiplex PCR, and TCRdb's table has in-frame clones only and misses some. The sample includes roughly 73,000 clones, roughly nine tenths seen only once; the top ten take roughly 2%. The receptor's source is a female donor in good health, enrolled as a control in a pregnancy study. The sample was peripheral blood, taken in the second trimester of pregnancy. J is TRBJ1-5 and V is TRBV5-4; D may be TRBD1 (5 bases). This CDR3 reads CASSLWGTNQPQHF. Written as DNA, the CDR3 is TGTGCCAGCAGCTTATGGGGCACCAATCAGCCCCAGCATTTT.